This TCR beta chain was identified in a study of blood T cell repertoires in COVID-19. Sequencing used immunoSEQ multiplex PCR; TCRdb keeps in-frame clones, though not all of them. The repertoire holds 150,000 to 250,000 clones, 94% seen once, with 0.76% in the top ten. Sequenced sample: peripheral blood. The TCR comes from a man aged 25-40 years with COVID-19, enrolled during active disease.

The CDR3 nucleotides read TGTGCCAGCAGCCAAGGGAGTGGGTGGGACAGAGCCTACGAGCAGTACTTC. Its protein product is CASSQGSGWDRAYEQYF. The chain carries TRBV3-1 (or the pseudogene TRBV3-2) and TRBJ2-7; 7 nucleotides agree with TRBD1. V lost 1 base to trimming and J lost 2 bases; unmatched junction nucleotides: 11. The CDR3 contains 17 residues. Germline CDR1 and CDR2: LGHDT and YNNKEL (reference sequence).